The rows below give T cell receptor beta chains drawn from one sample of a study of blood T cell repertoires in COVID-19. The assay was immunoSEQ multiplex PCR, and TCRdb's table has in-frame clones only and misses some. Of 110,000 to 150,000 clones detected, about 90% appear once; the ten largest clones hold around 1.7%. Sequenced material: peripheral blood. The receptors stem from a woman aged 50 to 60 with acute or convalescent COVID-19. Both conserved end residues are part of each CDR3. The D gene is left open where the match is weak. Clone sizes are given selectively: once, few, many, or a class where the clone is expanded.

d_call: .; clone_size: .; v_call: TRBV10-3; j_call: TRBJ1-2; cdr3_nt: TGTGCCATCAGTGATCAACAGAAGGAACTCTATGGCTACACCTTC; cdr3_aa: CAISDQQKELYGYTF
d_call: .; clone_size: .; v_call: TRBV9; j_call: TRBJ1-5; cdr3_nt: TGTGCCAGCAGCGTCTGGGGGCACAATCAGCCCCAGCATTTT; cdr3_aa: CASSVWGHNQPQHF
d_call: .; clone_size: .; v_call: TRBV6-5; j_call: TRBJ1-2; cdr3_nt: TGTGCCAGCAGGGAGGGGCCAGCTAACTATGGCTACACCTTC; cdr3_aa: CASREGPANYGYTF
d_call: TRBD1; clone_size: .; v_call: TRBV5-1; j_call: TRBJ2-3; cdr3_nt: TGCGCCAGCAGGAGAGCAGGGGGCGGTGGGACAGATACGCAGTATTTT; cdr3_aa: CASRRAGGGGTDTQYF
d_call: .; clone_size: .; v_call: TRBV27; j_call: TRBJ1-1; cdr3_nt: TGTGCCAGCATCCAATCGGGGAGGGACACTGAAGCTTTCTTT; cdr3_aa: CASIQSGRDTEAFF
d_call: .; clone_size: once; v_call: TRBV6-6; j_call: TRBJ2-7; cdr3_nt: TGTGCCAGCGGTTATACCTACGAGCAGTACTTC; cdr3_aa: CASGYTYEQYF
d_call: TRBD1; clone_size: .; v_call: TRBV18; j_call: TRBJ1-1; cdr3_nt: TGTGCCAGCTCCTCACAGGACAGGGACAACACTGAAGCTTTCTTT; cdr3_aa: CASSSQDRDNTEAFF
d_call: .; clone_size: once; v_call: TRBV5-8; j_call: TRBJ2-5; cdr3_nt: TGTGCCAGCAGCTTGGCCCCGCAGGGAGAGACCCAGTACTTC; cdr3_aa: CASSLAPQGETQYF
d_call: .; clone_size: .; v_call: TRBV20-1; j_call: TRBJ2-1; cdr3_nt: TGCAGCGTGTATCCTTACAATGAGCAGTTCTTC; cdr3_aa: CSVYPYNEQFF
d_call: .; clone_size: .; v_call: TRBV7-2; j_call: TRBJ2-2; cdr3_nt: TGTGCCAGCAGCTTAGCGAGGGGGGGCACCGGGGAGCTGTTTTTT; cdr3_aa: CASSLARGGTGELFF